A single sample gave rise to the 26 T cell receptor beta chains below, sequenced in a study of cytomegalovirus exposure and HLA in healthy donors. The PCR made use of 60 Vbeta and 13 Jbeta primers. Some clones are missing from TCRdb's copy, which holds only in-frame ones; the method was immunoSEQ multiplex PCR. This sample carries about 180,000 clones, about 80% of them seen once, and the ten largest clones take approximately 6.7%. Sequencing used PBMCs. Receptors originate from a man aged 25-40 years in good health and CMV-seropositive.

This chain uses TRBV10-2 with TRBJ2-7; the match to TRBD1 covers 8 bases. CDR1 and CDR2 (germline): WSHSY, SAAADI. This CDR3 has 14 residues. V was clipped by 6 bases and J by 4 bases; unmatched bases: 8. This CDR3 reads CASRVQGATYEQYF. In DNA, the CDR3 is TGCGCCAGCAGGGTGCAGGGGGCAACTTACGAGCAGTACTTC.

The chain is built from TRBV27 and TRBJ2-7; 9 nucleotides match TRBD1. The junction had 7 bases not matched to a gene; V was cut back by 7 bases and J by 3 bases. The CDR3 loop spans 14 amino acids. Germline CDR1 and CDR2: MNHEY and SMNVEV (reference sequence). The DNA for the CDR3 is TGTGCCAGCAAGACGGGACAGGGAAACTACGAGCAGTACTTC. Translated: CASKTGQGNYEQYF.

This chain links TRBV4-3 with TRBJ2-1, with D perhaps matching TRBD1 (5 bases). Trimming took off 4 bases at V and 7 bases at J, with 20 bases between the two ends. This CDR3 is built from 16 residues. Germline V gene sequence: CDR1 LGHNA, CDR2 YSLEER. In nucleotides, the CDR3 is TGCGCCAGCAGCCGCCGCCTCCGGCAGGGTGGGAATGAGCAGTTCTTC. Residues: CASSRRLRQGGNEQFF.

This sequence joins TRBV4-1 and TRBJ1-2; TRBD1 matches 9 bases. CDR1 MGHRA and CDR2 YSYEKL come from the germline V gene. The CDR3 is 15 residues long. Losses at the gene ends were 0 bases for V and 5 bases for J; bases not matched to a gene: 4. DNA of the CDR3: TGCGCCAGCAGCCAAGAGGAGGACAGGGGTTATGGCTACACCTTC. It is translated as CASSQEEDRGYGYTF.

The rearrangement links TRBV27 to TRBJ2-1; D is unresolved. Germline V lookup: CDR1 MNHEY, CDR2 SMNVEV (reference sequence). The CDR3 runs to 14 residues. V was trimmed by 3 bases and J by 5 bases, leaving 11 bases between them. Written as DNA, the CDR3 is TGTGCCAGCAGTTTTATTAGCTTGAACAATGAGCAGTTCTTC. It codes for CASSFISLNNEQFF.

The chain couples TRBV5-1 to TRBJ2-2, with D maybe TRBD1 (5 bases). The germline gives CDR1 SGHRS, CDR2 YFSETQ. CDR3 size: 13 residues. V was clipped by 5 bases and J by 6 bases, with 11 bases between them. The CDR3 protein is CASSHQGAGELFF. CDR3 nucleotides: TGCGCCAGCAGTCACCAGGGCGCCGGGGAGCTGTTTTTT.

The gene calls are TRBV5-8 and TRBJ1-6; 8 bases agree with TRBD1. J was trimmed by 4 bases and V by 3 bases; bases with no gene match: 6. Germline CDR1 is SGHTS and CDR2 is YDEGEE. The CDR3 covers 16 residues. CDR3 loop: CASSWLRGPYNSPLHF. The CDR3, as DNA: TGTGCCAGCAGCTGGCTCAGGGGGCCATATAATTCACCCCTCCACTTT.

V is TRBV4-2 and J is TRBJ1-3; no firm D call. The germline gives CDR1 LGHNA, CDR2 YNFKEQ. The CDR3 totals 16 residues. V lost 1 base and J 2 bases, leaving 12 bases between the germline ends. CDR3 nucleotides: TGTGCCAGCAGCCAAGCGAATCGAGGGACTGGAAACACCATATATTTT. Translated, it gives CASSQANRGTGNTIYF.

V gene TRBV12-5 combines with J gene TRBJ2-7; 12 bases are shared with TRBD1. The CDR3 sequence is 16 residues long. Germline V gene data show CDR1 as LGHNT and CDR2 as FRNRAP. The J segment lost 1 base and the V segment lost 5 bases, leaving 6 bases of the junction unmatched. In DNA form, the CDR3 reads TGTGCTAGTGGTCCTGGGACAGGGGGCATTTCCTACGAGCAGTACTTC. It specifies CASGPGTGGISYEQYF. The full variable domain, rest sourced from reference TRBV12-5 and TRBJ2-7, is DARVTQTPRHKVTEMGQEVTMRCQPILGHNTVFWYRQTMMQGLELLAYFRNRAPLDDSGMPKDRFSAEMPDATLATLKIQPSEPRDSAVYFCASGPGTGGISYEQYFGPGTRLTVT.

The rearrangement joins TRBV7-8 to TRBJ2-3, with 7 bases aligning to TRBD2. Losses at the gene ends were 0 bases for V and 1 base for J; bases not matched to a gene: 7. Per the germline V gene, CDR1 is SGHVS and CDR2 is FQNEAQ. This CDR3 is built from 17 residues. The CDR3 bases are TGTGCCAGCAGCTTAGCGCTTGTGGGGGGGGGCACAGATACGCAGTATTTT. Protein product: CASSLALVGGGTDTQYF.

The V gene is TRBV19, the J gene TRBJ2-5, with TRBD1 matching 9 bases. From germline, CDR1 is LNHDA and CDR2 SQIVND (reference sequence). V lost 5 bases and J lost 5; bases outside the gene matches: 9. The CDR3 sequence is 15 residues long. The CDR3 nucleotides read TGTGCCAGTAGTCCGTGGACAGGGGAGGGGGAGACCCAGTACTTC. Protein sequence: CASSPWTGEGETQYF.

The rearrangement joins TRBV6-5 to TRBJ2-7, with TRBD2 identical over 8 bases. This CDR3 is built from 14 residues. Germline CDR1 and CDR2: MNHEY and SVGAGI. Germline trimming cut 6 bases from V and 3 bases from J; bases unmatched to any gene: 7. The CDR3 sequence: CASRSWREDYEQYF. The CDR3, as DNA: TGTGCCAGCAGGTCTTGGCGGGAGGACTACGAGCAGTACTTC.

The rearrangement uses TRBV19 and TRBJ2-7, with a weak D call TRBD2 (5 bases). The CDR3 extends over 13 amino acids. Germline CDR1 LNHDA, CDR2 SQIVND (reference sequence). Trimming removed 5 bases at V and 6 bases at J, with 14 bases between. The CDR3 coding sequence is TGTGCCAGTAGTTTCCCCGCGGGCTCCGAGCAGTACTTC. Its translation: CASSFPAGSEQYF.

Concerning this clone: An end of the junction differs from the germline gene, which may be a read error. The chain is built from TRBV7-9 and TRBJ1-1, with D maybe TRBD1 (6 bases). Germline assignment: CDR1 SEHNR and CDR2 FQNEAQ (reference sequence). There are 12 residues in the CDR3. CDR3 nucleotides: TGTTCCAGCAGCCCAGGGGACACTGAAGCTTTCTTT. Translating it yields CSSSPGDTEAFF.

In this sample, this clone turned up once. The chain recombines TRBV29-1 with TRBJ2-7; a possible D gene is TRBD2 (6 bases). This CDR3 comprises 12 residues. Trimming took off 0 bases at V and 6 bases at J, with 9 bases between the two ends. Germline loops: CDR1 SQVTM, CDR2 ANQGSEA. Written as DNA, the CDR3 is TGCAGCGTTGAAGATCCCGGGGGCGAGCAGTACTTC. This gives the protein CSVEDPGGEQYF.

This clone has just a few counts. V and J are TRBV4-2 and TRBJ2-5; perhaps TRBD2 as D (6 bases). The germline V and J ends were trimmed by 1 base and 2 bases, with 11 bases remaining between them. The CDR3 has 15 residues. Per germline, CDR1 LGHNA and CDR2 YNFKEQ. The CDR3 nucleotides read TGTGCCAGCAGCCAAGTGTCTAGCGCTCAAGAGACCCAGTACTTC. Its protein is CASSQVSSAQETQYF.

V usage is TRBV19 and J usage is TRBJ2-1, with unresolved D. Germline V gene data show CDR1 as LNHDA and CDR2 as SQIVND (reference sequence). CDR3 length: 11 residues. The ends were cut back, 5 bases at V and 10 bases at J, with 9 bases in the middle. The CDR3 DNA reads TGTGCCAGTAGTCGATCCCAGGAGCAGTTCTTC. Translation: CASSRSQEQFF.

The V and J genes are TRBV5-1 and TRBJ2-3; 9 bases line up with TRBD2. The CDR3 covers 17 residues. CDR1 is SGHRS and CDR2 is YFSETQ in the germline V gene. The trim removed 0 bases at V and 2 bases at J, leaving 7 bases unmatched. Written as DNA, the CDR3 is TGCGCCAGCAGCTTGGGGGGACTAGCTTTTACCACAGATACGCAGTATTTT. Its translation: CASSLGGLAFTTDTQYF.

V usage is TRBV9 and J usage is TRBJ2-3; tentative D call: TRBD2 (7 bases). The CDR3 has 18 residues. Germline V lookup: CDR1 SGDLS, CDR2 YYNGEE. V dropped 0 bases and J dropped 1 base, with 18 bases sitting between them. For the CDR3, the DNA is TGTGCCAGCAGCGTAGACTTGGGGAGGGGGGATGGCACAGATACGCAGTATTTT. Its translation is CASSVDLGRGDGTDTQYF.

The chain couples TRBV6-5 to TRBJ1-4, with D possibly matching TRBD1 (5 bases). The V gene lost 2 bases and the J gene lost 4 bases, with 5 bases spanning the gap. Germline-derived CDR1 and CDR2 are MNHEY and SVGAGI. The CDR3 contains 13 residues. CDR3 in DNA: TGTGCCAGCAGTTACAGGGGTAATGAAAAACTGTTTTTT. As protein: CASSYRGNEKLFF.

This clone was detected once. The V call is TRBV7-9, the J call TRBJ1-4, with 8 bases aligning to TRBD1. The V and J ends lost 4 bases and 7 bases, in that order; junction bases with no gene match: 8. Germline V lookup: CDR1 SEHNR, CDR2 FQNEAQ (reference sequence). This CDR3 has 15 residues. CDR3: CASSSQGARAEKLFF. In nucleotides, the CDR3 is TGTGCCAGCAGCTCGCAGGGGGCCAGGGCTGAAAAACTGTTTTTT.

The gene calls are TRBV11-3 and TRBJ1-1; no clear D. This CDR3 has 18 residues. The V end was cut by 1 base, the J end by 1 base, with 19 bases between. In germline, CDR1 is SGHNT, CDR2 YENEEA. CDR3 DNA sequence: TGTGCCAGCAGCTTAGTTATTCGGTTCCAAGCTTCGAACACTGAAGCTTTCTTT. Amino acids: CASSLVIRFQASNTEAFF.

The genes are TRBV28 and TRBJ2-7, with a possible D match to TRBD1 (6 bases). CDR1 and CDR2 (germline): MDHEN, SYDVKM. The CDR3 is 14 amino acids. Trimming stripped 7 bases from V and 0 bases from J, with 13 bases between. CDR3 region: CASMGARSSYEQYF. The CDR3 DNA reads TGTGCCAGCATGGGGGCCAGGAGCTCCTACGAGCAGTACTTC.

This chain joins TRBV6-5 and TRBJ1-2; 7 bases are a match to TRBD1. The CDR3 is made up of 16 amino acids. Germline V gene data show CDR1 as MNHEY and CDR2 as SVGAGI. V lost 0 bases, J lost 0 bases, and 4 bases stayed unmatched. CDR3 coding DNA: TGTGCCAGCAGTTACTCGAAGGGGGCAGCTAACTATGGCTACACCTTC. Translation gives CASSYSKGAANYGYTF.

The rearrangement uses TRBV6-1 and TRBJ1-2; TRBD1 matches 8 bases. CDR3 length: 15 residues. Unmatched junction bases numbered 13, after V lost 5 bases and J lost 8 bases. CDR1 and CDR2 (germline): MNHNS, SASEGT. The CDR3 spells CASSSDRAVLGGYTF. CDR3 coding DNA: TGTGCCAGCAGTTCGGACAGGGCAGTATTAGGGGGCTACACCTTC.

V and J are TRBV25-1 and TRBJ2-3, with 7 positions matching TRBD1. The length of the CDR3 is 12 residues. The J segment lost 6 bases and the V segment lost 6 bases, leaving 3 bases of the junction unmatched. Germline lookup yields CDR1 MGHDK and CDR2 SYGVNS. In DNA, the CDR3 is TGTGCCAGCAGACAGGGGAGCGATACGCAGTATTTT. Its translation: CASRQGSDTQYF.